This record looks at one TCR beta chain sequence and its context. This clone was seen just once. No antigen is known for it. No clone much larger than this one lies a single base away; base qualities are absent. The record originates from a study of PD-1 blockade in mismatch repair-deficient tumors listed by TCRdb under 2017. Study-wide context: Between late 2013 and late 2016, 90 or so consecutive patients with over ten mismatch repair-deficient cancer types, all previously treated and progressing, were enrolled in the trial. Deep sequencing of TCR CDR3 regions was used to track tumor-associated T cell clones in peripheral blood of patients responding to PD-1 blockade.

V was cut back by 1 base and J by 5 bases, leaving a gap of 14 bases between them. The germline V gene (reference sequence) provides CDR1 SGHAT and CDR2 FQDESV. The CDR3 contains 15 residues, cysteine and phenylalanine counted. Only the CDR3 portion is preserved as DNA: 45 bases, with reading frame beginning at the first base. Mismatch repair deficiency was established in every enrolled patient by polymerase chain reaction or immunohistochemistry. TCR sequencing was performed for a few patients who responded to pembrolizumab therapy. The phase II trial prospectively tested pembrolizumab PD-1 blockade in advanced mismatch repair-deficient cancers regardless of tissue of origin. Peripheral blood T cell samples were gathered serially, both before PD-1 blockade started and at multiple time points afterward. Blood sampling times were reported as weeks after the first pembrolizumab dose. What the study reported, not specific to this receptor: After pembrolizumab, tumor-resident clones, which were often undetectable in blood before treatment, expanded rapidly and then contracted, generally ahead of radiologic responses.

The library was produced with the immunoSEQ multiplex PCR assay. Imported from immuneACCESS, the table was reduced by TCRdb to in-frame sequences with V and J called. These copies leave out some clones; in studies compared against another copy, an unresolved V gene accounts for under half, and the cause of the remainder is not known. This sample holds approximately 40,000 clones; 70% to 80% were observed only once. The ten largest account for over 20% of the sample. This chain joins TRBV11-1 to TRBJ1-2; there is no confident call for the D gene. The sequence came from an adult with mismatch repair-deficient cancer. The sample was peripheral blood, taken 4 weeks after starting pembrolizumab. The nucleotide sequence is TGTGCCAGCAGCTTAGGGCCGTTGCAACCGTATGGCTACACCTTC. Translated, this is CASSLGPLQPYGYTF.